These 9 T cell receptor beta chains came from one sample sequenced in a study of T cell changes during pregnancy in multiple sclerosis. Assay used: immunoSEQ multiplex PCR; TCRdb lists only in-frame clones, some missing. The data show about 59,000 clones, just under 95% seen once. Material: CD4+ T cells from peripheral blood mononuclear cells, obtained before pregnancy. Receptors originate from a female donor with multiple sclerosis, enrolled in a pregnancy study.

V gene TRBV7-9 combines with J gene TRBJ2-3; 8 bases fit TRBD2. The V segment lost 6 bases and the J segment 6 bases; nucleotides outside the gene matches: 14. The CDR3 sequence is 16 residues long. Germline loops: CDR1 SEHNR, CDR2 FQNEAQ (reference sequence). The CDR3 DNA follows: TGTGCCAGCAGGAAGGCGGGAGCGGGAGTATCTGATACGCAGTATTTT. It is translated as CASRKAGAGVSDTQYF.

This chain uses TRBV18 with TRBJ2-3; 12 bases fit TRBD2. J was trimmed by 6 bases and V by 3 bases; bases with no gene match: 7. The CDR3 covers 16 residues. Germline-derived CDR1 and CDR2 are KGHSH and LQKENI. For the CDR3, the DNA is TGTGCCAGCTCACCTCGACTAGCGGGAGTATCCGATACGCAGTATTTT. Translated, it gives CASSPRLAGVSDTQYF.

The gene calls are TRBV11-3 and TRBJ2-7; possible D gene TRBD1, 6 bases. Germline-derived CDR1 and CDR2 are SGHNT and YENEEA. The V end was cut by 5 bases, the J end by 4 bases, with 24 bases between. The CDR3 has 17 residues. The CDR3 DNA sequence: TGTGCCAGCAGCCGCTTCTCAGGACAGACCGTGAATTACGAGCAGTACTTC. Translation: CASSRFSGQTVNYEQYF.

The chain combines TRBV7-2 with TRBJ2-7; D remains unclear. Looked up from germline, CDR1 is SGHTA and CDR2 is FQGNSA. The CDR3 length is 14 residues. Between the trimmed V and J ends, which lost 5 bases and 0 bases, there was a span of 11 bases. This CDR3 is CASSPTLASYEQYF. The CDR3 DNA reads as TGTGCCAGCAGCCCGACACTTGCCTCCTACGAGCAGTACTTC.

The rearrangement uses TRBV6-5 and TRBJ2-1, with unresolved D. The CDR3 contains 15 residues. Trimming took 3 bases from V and 1 from J, leaving 10 bases between them. In germline, CDR1 is MNHEY, CDR2 SVGAGI. In nucleotides, the CDR3 is TGTGCCAGCAGTTATCGAGACATTTCCTACAATGAGCAGTTCTTC. Translation: CASSYRDISYNEQFF.

The rearrangement uses TRBV14 and TRBJ2-5; 10 bases map to TRBD1. Germline CDR1 is SGHDN and CDR2 is FVKESK. The CDR3 loop spans 18 amino acids. The V and J ends lost 3 bases and 4 bases, in that order; junction bases with no gene match: 14. The CDR3, as DNA: TGTGCCAGCAGCCATCTGCGGGACAGGGGTCGGGGTGGAGAGACCCAGTACTTC. It translates to CASSHLRDRGRGGETQYF.

The rearrangement links TRBV28 to TRBJ2-5, with TRBD1 identical over 7 bases. The trim removed 7 bases at V and 4 bases at J, leaving 9 bases unmatched. The CDR3 is made up of 14 amino acids. CDR1 and CDR2 from the germline V gene are MDHEN and SYDVKM. CDR3 sequence: CASTSWTGPETQYF. DNA for the CDR3: TGTGCCAGCACTTCTTGGACAGGTCCAGAGACCCAGTACTTC.

The chain is built from TRBV6-6 and TRBJ1-5; no clear D. The CDR3 is 13 amino acids. Germline lookup yields CDR1 MNHNY and CDR2 SVGAGI (reference sequence). The germline V and J ends were trimmed by 6 bases and 2 bases, with 8 bases remaining between them. For the CDR3, the DNA is TGTGCCAGCAGCTGGCAGGGCAATCAGCCCCAGCATTTT. It encodes CASSWQGNQPQHF.

The rearrangement uses TRBV5-5 and TRBJ2-5, with D possibly matching TRBD1 (6 bases). Germline CDR1 is SGHKS and CDR2 is YYEKEE (reference sequence). The ends were cut back, 1 base at V and 5 bases at J, with 9 bases in the middle. This CDR3 contains 13 residues. The CDR3 sequence is CASSLYRAETQYF. CDR3 nucleotides: TGTGCCAGCAGCTTGTACAGGGCCGAGACCCAGTACTTC.